These 19 T cell receptor beta chains share one sample of origin, sequenced in a study of blood T cell repertoires in COVID-19. The method was immunoSEQ multiplex PCR; TCRdb's version includes in-frame clones alone and lacks a portion of them. This table holds about 310,000 clones, 85% to 90% found once. The sample comprised peripheral blood. All receptors come from a man between 70 and 80 years old with acute or convalescent COVID-19.

The chain uses TRBV7-2 and TRBJ2-3; 11 bases agree with TRBD2. This CDR3 comprises 15 residues. V gave up 5 bases and J gave up 3 bases; unmatched junction bases: 4. The germline gives CDR1 SGHTA, CDR2 FQGNSA. CDR3 protein: CASSPTSGSTDTQYF. In DNA form, the CDR3 reads TGTGCCAGCAGCCCCACTAGCGGGAGTACAGATACGCAGTATTTT.

The rearrangement joins TRBV6-2 or TRBV6-3 to TRBJ2-5, with 9 bases matching TRBD2. Germline V lookup: CDR1 MNHEY, CDR2 SVGEGT. The CDR3 has 16 amino acids. After removal of 2 bases from V and 5 bases from J, the junction contained 9 bases not matched to a gene. CDR3 sequence (DNA): TGTGCCAGCAGTTACACGGCGGGAGGGCCTTGGGAGACCCAGTACTTC. Translating it yields CASSYTAGGPWETQYF.

The chain links TRBV4-2 to TRBJ1-6, with TRBD1 matching 7 bases. J was trimmed by 9 bases and V by 5 bases; bases with no gene match: 4. This CDR3 region has 13 residues. The V gene's germline CDR1 is LGHNA and CDR2 YNFKEQ. DNA for the CDR3: TGTGCCAGCAGCGGGACAGTTGGTTCACCCCTCCACTTT. Amino acid sequence: CASSGTVGSPLHF.

This rearrangement joins TRBV6-2 or TRBV6-3 to TRBJ1-5; 7 bases are a match to TRBD1. CDR3 length: 14 amino acids. The germline CDR1 and CDR2 sequences are MNHEY and SVGEGT. With V trimmed by 4 bases and J by 2 bases, 2 bases remained unmatched. The CDR3 DNA sequence: TGTGCCAGCAGTTCAGGACAGGGCAATCAGCCCCAGCATTTT. Protein sequence: CASSSGQGNQPQHF.

The V and J genes are TRBV6-1 and TRBJ2-7; tentative D call: TRBD2 (5 bases). The CDR3 is 14 residues long. CDR1 and CDR2 from the germline V gene are MNHNS and SASEGT. V was shortened by 0 bases and J by 1 base, with 7 bases between the two germline ends. In DNA, the CDR3 is TGTGCCAGCAGTGAAGCGTGGACTTCCTACGAGCAGTACTTC. As protein: CASSEAWTSYEQYF.

This clone has only a few counts. This rearrangement joins TRBV28 to TRBJ2-7; 7 bases match TRBD1. Trimming took 6 bases from V and 2 from J; bases not matched to a gene: 4. This CDR3 contains 13 residues. CDR1 and CDR2 from the germline V gene are MDHEN and SYDVKM. This chain's CDR3 is CASRRDSPYEQYF. In DNA form, the CDR3 reads TGTGCCAGCAGAAGGGACAGCCCCTACGAGCAGTACTTC.

This chain uses TRBV18 with TRBJ2-5; 7 bases fit TRBD1. CDR3 length equals 15 residues. The germline gives CDR1 KGHSH, CDR2 LQKENI. V lost 0 bases and J lost 0; bases outside the gene matches: 1. The DNA of the CDR3 is TGTGCCAGCTCACCACCGGGACAGTACCAAGAGACCCAGTACTTC. Amino acid sequence: CASSPPGQYQETQYF.

V and J are TRBV28 and TRBJ1-1; unclear D gene. V lost 7 bases and J 4 bases, leaving 10 bases between the germline ends. The germline V gene has CDR1 MDHEN and CDR2 SYDVKM. The CDR3 runs 12 residues. The CDR3 loop is CASIGRSTEAFF. CDR3 nucleotide sequence: TGTGCCAGCATAGGGAGGAGCACTGAAGCTTTCTTT.

This clone was recorded only once. Distinct nucleotide sequences in the sample also encode this CDR3. V gene TRBV6-5 combines with J gene TRBJ1-1; D ambiguous. V lost 10 bases and J 4 bases, leaving 16 bases between the germline ends. This CDR3 spans 13 amino acids. CDR1 is MNHEY and CDR2 is SVGAGI in the germline V gene. CDR3 residues: CATQTLRSTEAFF. In DNA, the CDR3 is TGTGCCACCCAAACCCTACGGTCCACTGAAGCTTTCTTT.

V gene TRBV28 combines with J gene TRBJ1-4; perhaps TRBD1 as D (5 bases). Germline V gene data show CDR1 as MDHEN and CDR2 as SYDVKM. CDR3 length: 15 residues. Trimming cost V 5 bases and J 8 bases, with 18 bases left between them. The CDR3 region is CASSTPAGPGEKLFF. The CDR3 DNA sequence: TGTGCCAGCAGTACGCCTGCGGGGCCTGGAGAAAAACTGTTTTTT.

The chain has TRBV19 and TRBJ1-1; a possible D gene is TRBD1 (5 bases). The CDR3 runs 13 residues. CDR1 is LNHDA and CDR2 is SQIVND in the germline V gene (reference sequence). V was pared by 3 bases and J by 8 bases, with 13 bases between. The CDR3: CASSIRREREAFF. The CDR3 DNA reads as TGTGCCAGTAGTATCCGCAGGGAAAGAGAAGCTTTCTTT.

The V and J genes are TRBV5-1 and TRBJ1-2, with a tentative D call TRBD1 (6 bases). Germline CDR1 SGHRS, CDR2 YFSETQ. Deletions cut 3 bases from V and 0 bases from J, with 9 bases between. The CDR3 length is 14 residues. CDR3: CASSSGTTNYGYTF. As DNA, the CDR3 is TGCGCCAGCAGCTCGGGGACAACTAACTATGGCTACACCTTC.

This chain uses TRBV11-2 with TRBJ2-7, with D possibly TRBD1 on 5 matching bases. Between the trimmed V and J ends, which lost 3 bases and 3 bases, there was a span of 9 bases. Germline V gene lookup returns CDR1 SGHAT and CDR2 FQNNGV. The CDR3 loop spans 13 amino acids. The CDR3 here is CASSFQGGYEQYF. The CDR3 DNA sequence: TGTGCCAGCAGCTTCCAGGGTGGCTACGAGCAGTACTTC. Supplemented by reference TRBV11-2 and TRBJ2-7, the full variable domain reads EAGVAQSPRYKIIEKRQSVAFWCNPISGHATLYWYQQILGQGPKLLIQFQNNGVVDDSQLPKDRFSAERLKGVDSTLKIQPAKLEDSAVYLCASSFQGGYEQYFGPGTRLTVT.

The V and J genes are TRBV20-1 and TRBJ2-7, with TRBD2 matching over 9 bases. Germline assignment: CDR1 DFQATT and CDR2 SNEGSKA (reference sequence). The CDR3 spans 13 residues. J gave up 3 bases and V 3 bases, and 3 bases lay outside the gene matches. The CDR3 region is CSASSGGLYEQYF. CDR3 sequence (DNA): TGCAGTGCTAGTAGCGGGGGACTCTACGAGCAGTACTTC.

Only a few counts were recorded for this clone. The gene calls are TRBV2 and TRBJ2-7; D may be TRBD1 (6 bases). The germline gives CDR1 SNHLY, CDR2 FYNNEI. CDR3 length equals 11 residues. Trimming removed 5 bases at V and 5 bases at J, with 7 bases between. The CDR3 spells CASSYRDEQYF. The CDR3 DNA follows: TGTGCCAGCAGTTACAGGGACGAGCAGTACTTC.

The rearrangement joins TRBV5-1 to TRBJ2-5, with D possibly being TRBD2 (6 bases). Germline V lookup: CDR1 SGHRS, CDR2 YFSETQ. Trimming removed 2 bases from V and 2 bases from J, with 10 bases in between. The CDR3 length is 14 residues. Here the CDR3 DNA reads TGCGCCAGCAGCTTTGGGCGGGGACAAGAGACCCAGTACTTC. Protein product: CASSFGRGQETQYF. The entire variable domain, with the rest obtained from reference TRBV5-1 and TRBJ2-5, is as follows: KAGVTQTPRYLIKTRGQQVTLSCSPISGHRSVSWYQQTPGQGLQFLFEYFSETQRNKGNFPGRFSGRQFSNSRSEMNVSTLELGDSALYLCASSFGRGQETQYFGPGTRLLVL.

This chain joins TRBV19 and TRBJ1-1; D gene unclear. This CDR3 contains 14 residues. CDR1 and CDR2 (germline): LNHDA, SQIVND (reference sequence). V lost 3 bases and J 5 bases, leaving 13 bases between the germline ends. The CDR3 is CASSMGGLGTEAFF. The CDR3, as DNA: TGTGCCAGTAGTATGGGAGGGCTAGGGACTGAAGCTTTCTTT.

This chain connects TRBV18 to TRBJ2-3, with 8 bases matching TRBD1. The CDR3 sequence is 15 residues long. Germline V CDR1 and CDR2: KGHSH, LQKENI. V was clipped by 3 bases and J by 5 bases; unmatched bases: 7. CDR3 in DNA: TGTGCCAGCTCACCCACAGCAGGACAGGGAGATACGCAGTATTTT. It specifies CASSPTAGQGDTQYF.

In this sample, this clone turned up once. CDR3 region: CASSLLTSGRFGGELFF. The CDR3 bases are TGTGCCAGCAGTTTGTTGACTAGCGGGAGATTCGGCGGGGAGCTGTTTTTT. J is TRBJ2-2 and V is TRBV28; TRBD2 matches at 12 bases. Germline CDR1 MDHEN, CDR2 SYDVKM. CDR3 length equals 17 residues. The ends lost 3 bases at V and 7 bases at J; junction bases unmatched: 9.